Reported below is one T cell receptor (beta chain). As yet, its antigen is unknown. Tregs were sorted as CD4+CD25+CD127-/low cells. Points from the study as a whole: Tumor-infiltrating Treg TCR alpha and beta sequences overlapped most with tumor naive CD4+ T cells, then blood naive.

After constant-region reverse-primer amplification, full-length variable regions underwent semi-nested PCR with Nested Universal Primer A. TCRdb processed the 5' RACE reads anew with MiXCR; each CDR3 protein has one entry. Seen here are more than 55,000 distinct CDR3 sequences, approximately 27% observed once, and the top ten hold roughly 2.2%. CDR3 length: 14 amino acids. Germline-derived CDR1 and CDR2 are SGHTA and FQGNSA. V was trimmed by 1 base and J by 2 bases, leaving 9 bases between them. The receptor was isolated from a female donor with breast cancer. This chain connects TRBV7-2 to TRBJ2-7; TRBD1 is a possible D gene (6 bases). The sequencing input was tumor-infiltrating Tregs sorted from the breast tumor. The CDR3 sequence is CASSLVGGAYEQYF. CDR3 DNA: TGTGCCAGCAGCTTAGTTGGGGGCGCCTACGAGCAGTACTTC.